Listed below are T cell receptor beta chains from one sample, sequenced in a study of blood T cell repertoires in COVID-19. Using immunoSEQ multiplex PCR, the repertoire was profiled, and TCRdb retains in-frame clones only, with some absent. The sample shows 250,000 to 350,000 clones, about 82% of them seen only once. Sequencing used peripheral blood. These receptors came from a woman aged 50 to 65 with acute or convalescent COVID-19. Both conserved end residues are part of each CDR3. The order of the fields is clone size, D gene, V gene, J gene, CDR3 DNA, CDR3 protein. The D gene is left open where the match is weak. Where a row states a size, it is once, few, many or the class of an expanded clone; other rows omit it.

.	.	TRBV7-6	TRBJ2-7	TGTGCCAGCAGCTCCCTGAAGGGGCTTGGGGAGCAGTACTTC	CASSSLKGLGEQYF
.	.	TRBV5-1	TRBJ2-5	TGCGCCAGCAGCTTGGAGGCTTCCGGCGGCCAAGAGACCCAGTACTTC	CASSLEASGGQETQYF
.	.	TRBV19	TRBJ1-1	TGTGCCAGTATGGGAGGGGCGGGCACTGAAGCTTTCTTT	CASMGGAGTEAFF
.	.	TRBV7-2	TRBJ2-5	TGTGCCAGCAGCGACACGGAGACCCAGTACTTC	CASSDTETQYF
.	TRBD2	TRBV6-5	TRBJ2-7	TGTGCCAGCCTGAGACTAGCGGGATCCTACGAGCAGTACTTC	CASLRLAGSYEQYF
few	.	TRBV29-1	TRBJ1-6	TGCAGCGTCGCCGCAGGGGCTAATTCACCCCTCCACTTT	CSVAAGANSPLHF
once	TRBD1	TRBV5-1	TRBJ1-2	TGCGCCAGCAGCATAAGACAGGGTGGCTACACCTTC	CASSIRQGGYTF
.	TRBD1	TRBV28	TRBJ2-7	TGTGCCAGCAGGGACAGGCTCTACGAGCAGTACTTC	CASRDRLYEQYF
.	TRBD1	TRBV7-9	TRBJ1-1	TGTGCCAGCAGCTGGTGGACAGGGGGCGCGAACACTGAAGCTTTCTTT	CASSWWTGGANTEAFF
.	TRBD2	TRBV7-8	TRBJ2-1	TGTGCCAGCAGCTTAGGAGCGGGAGGGTTAAATGAGCAGTTCTTC	CASSLGAGGLNEQFF
.	.	TRBV27	TRBJ1-1	TGTGCCAGCAGGGGTCTTGTGGGGGGTAATACACTGGTCACTGAAGCTTTCTTT	CASRGLVGGNTLVTEAFF
.	.	TRBV4-3	TRBJ2-4	TGCGCCAGCAGCCAAGAGGTGAGGGTAGCCAAAAACATTCAGTACTTC	CASSQEVRVAKNIQYF
few	TRBD1	TRBV30	TRBJ1-2	TGTGCCTGGAGTGGCCTAGGGACAGAATACTCCTCCTATGGCTACACCTTC	CAWSGLGTEYSSYGYTF
.	.	TRBV18	TRBJ1-1	TGTGCCAGCTCACCATTCAGGGCGAACACTGAAGCTTTCTTT	CASSPFRANTEAFF
once	TRBD2	TRBV29-1	TRBJ2-1	TGCAGCGTCGGGAGGAGCTCCTACAATGAGCAGTTCTTC	CSVGRSSYNEQFF
.	TRBD1	TRBV19	TRBJ1-5	TGTGCCAGTAGTAGCGGACAGGGGGTTCAGCCCCAGCATTTT	CASSSGQGVQPQHF
.	.	TRBV30	TRBJ1-1	TGTGCCTGGAGTGTACTGTCTGAAGCTTTCTTT	CAWSVLSEAFF
.	.	TRBV19	TRBJ1-5	TGTGCCAGTAGTATATCCCGCTATAGCAATCAGCCCCAGCATTTT	CASSISRYSNQPQHF
.	.	TRBV19	TRBJ2-1	TGTGCCAGTAGTATAGAAGCCGGGACTGCCAAAAATGAGCAGTTCTTC	CASSIEAGTAKNEQFF
.	.	TRBV13	TRBJ2-1	TGTGCCAGCATCGCCAGGGGGGCCCATGAGCAGTTCTTC	CASIARGAHEQFF
.	TRBD2	TRBV11-3	TRBJ2-3	TGTGCCAGCAGCTTAGAAGGGGCTAGCGGGGCAGATACGCAGTATTTT	CASSLEGASGADTQYF
.	TRBD1	TRBV5-1	TRBJ1-6	TGCGCCAGCAGCTTGGGACAGGGTTTAAATTCACCCCTCCACTTT	CASSLGQGLNSPLHF
once	TRBD1	TRBV19	TRBJ2-6	TGTGCCAGTAGAACAGGGGAAGGGGACTCTGGGGCCAACGTCCTGACTTTC	CASRTGEGDSGANVLTF
.	.	TRBV21-1	TRBJ1-1	TGTGCCAGCAGCAAAGCTCAGCGGGGGAACACTGAAGCTTTCTTT	CASSKAQRGNTEAFF
.	TRBD2	TRBV9	TRBJ2-1	TGTGCCAGCAGCCCCTCTAGCGGGACAAACAATGAGCAGTTCTTC	CASSPSSGTNNEQFF
.	TRBD2	TRBV11-2	TRBJ2-6	TGTGCCAGCAGCGCTCCCCCCTCTAGCGGAAGGGCCAACGTCCTGACTTTC	CASSAPPSSGRANVLTF
.	TRBD2	TRBV11-2	TRBJ2-3	TGTGCCAGCAGCTTAGGCGCGGGAGCCGCAGATACGCAGTATTTT	CASSLGAGAADTQYF
.	.	TRBV24-1	TRBJ1-1	TGTGCCACCAGTGATTTTTTTGGCGGAGCTTTCTTT	CATSDFFGGAFF
.	TRBD2	TRBV27	TRBJ2-3	TGTGCCAGCAGTCCGACCGGCGCGGGAGCAGATACGCAGTATTTT	CASSPTGAGADTQYF
few	TRBD2	TRBV28	TRBJ2-7	TGTGCCAGCAGTTACACCCTGGGGACTAGCGACTACGAGCAGTACTTC	CASSYTLGTSDYEQYF
.	.	TRBV7-8	TRBJ2-7	TGTGCCAGCAGCAGATTCAGGGGCCCCTACGAGCAGTACTTC	CASSRFRGPYEQYF
.	.	TRBV2	TRBJ2-7	TGTGCCACTCACCCAGCAGACTTTTACGAGCAGTACTTC	CATHPADFYEQYF
.	TRBD2	TRBV24-1	TRBJ2-1	TGTGCCACCAGTGCATTCTCCAGCGGGAGGGTTGGTGAGCAGTTCTTC	CATSAFSSGRVGEQFF
.	TRBD2	TRBV5-4	TRBJ2-1	TGTGCCAGCAGCTTAGTAACGGGAGGGAACAATGAGCAGTTCTTC	CASSLVTGGNNEQFF
once	.	TRBV19	TRBJ2-7	TGTGCCAGTAGCTTGGACTCGCAGAGCTCCTACGAGCAGTACTTC	CASSLDSQSSYEQYF
.	.	TRBV7-2	TRBJ1-5	TGTGCCAGCAGCTTGAGTGGGGCGGGGGGCAATCAGCCCCAGCATTTT	CASSLSGAGGNQPQHF
few	TRBD1	TRBV6-1	TRBJ1-5	TGTGCCAGCAGTGAACTGACAGGGGGCGGTCAGCCCCAGCATTTT	CASSELTGGGQPQHF
.	TRBD2	TRBV11-2	TRBJ2-7	TGTGCCAGCAGCTTCTCTAGCGGGACCTACGAGCAGTACTTC	CASSFSSGTYEQYF
many	TRBD2	TRBV5-1	TRBJ2-7	TGCGCCAGCAGCTTTAGGCTAGCGGGAGACGGGCGCGAGCAGTACTTC	CASSFRLAGDGREQYF
.	TRBD1	TRBV11-2	TRBJ2-5	TGTGCCAGCAGCTTTTTGGCCCGACAGGGTAAAGAGACCCAGTACTTC	CASSFLARQGKETQYF